This T cell receptor beta chain stems from a study of regulatory T cells in long-lasting Graves disease. Study-level findings and limits: TRBV28 was favored in persistent disease, as were TRBJ1-2 and TRBJ2-5.

As for this clonotype: Its target is not known. A much larger clone differs by one base, so this may be a read error.

The length of the CDR3 is 14 residues. Germline V lookup: CDR1 DFQATT, CDR2 SNEGSKA (reference sequence). Trimming took 3 bases from V and 4 from J, leaving 16 bases between them. Time point noted: persistent/refractory GD, antithyroid drugs over 5 years with positive TRAb. RNA extracted from PBMCs served as the sequencing template. HTBI primers from iRepertoire and Arm-PCR of CDR3 regions yielded the TCR beta libraries. Each CDR3 protein gets one entry after TCRdb re-called the multiplex PCR reads with MiXCR. This sample has a few hundred thousand distinct CDR3 sequences, with around 22% found just once.

The material sequenced was peripheral blood mononuclear cells (PBMCs), taken when the disease was refractory, from a patient treated with antithyroid drugs. The clonotype was recovered from a female donor with Graves disease. The V gene is TRBV20-1, the J gene TRBJ2-7, with a tentative D call TRBD1 (6 bases). The CDR3 is CSASRGWNRYEQYF. Here the CDR3 DNA reads TGCAGTGCTAGTAGGGGGTGGAACCGGTACGAGCAGTACTTC.